The entry below describes one T cell receptor beta chain. What it binds is unknown. The PCR had 60 Vbeta and 13 Jbeta primers. Repertoires were generated with immunoSEQ multiplex PCR, while TCRdb's copy carries only in-frame clones and drops some. The table records about 120,000 clones, about 78% of them present only once. The sample comes from a study of cytomegalovirus exposure and HLA in healthy donors. Study-wide points: A later analysis linked fewer than 20,000 TCR beta sequences to HLA alleles at 0.05 false discovery rate.

The junction had 10 bases not matched to a gene; V was cut back by 1 base and J by 2 bases. The germline gives CDR1 SEHNR, CDR2 FQNEAQ (reference sequence). This CDR3 has 18 amino acids. This chain joins TRBV7-9 and TRBJ2-1; 8 positions match TRBD2. The clonotype comes from a woman in her 40s in good health and CMV-seropositive. The specimen was PBMCs. Here the CDR3 reads CASSLGAGRGLTYNEQFF. CDR3 nucleotide sequence: TGTGCCAGCAGCTTAGGAGCCGGGAGGGGATTGACCTACAATGAGCAGTTCTTC.